This section outlines one T cell receptor beta chain sequence together with its context. In terms of age and location, participants ranged from roughly 18 to 100 years and lived in under 30 US areas. Categorization into cohorts depended on clinical history that participants reported. The CDR3 covers 12 residues. Trimming removed 5 bases from V and 6 bases from J; junction bases left unmatched: 6. The germline V gene has CDR1 GTSNPN and CDR2 SVGIG (reference sequence). The data are from a study of blood T cell repertoires in COVID-19. Study at large: PBMCs, B-cell-depleted T cells, or T cells provided the cDNA or gDNA that made up the material.

In the original processing: Reference gene primer amplification gave estimated nucleated cell counts. The assay was immunoSEQ multiplex PCR, and TCRdb's table has in-frame clones only and misses some. V and J calls and clone size are those listed in that table; D and trimming were worked out from the DNA. The sample carries almost 85,000 clones, around 89% recorded once. Sequencing used PBMCs or T cells enriched from blood (not recorded which). The clonotype was recovered from a woman aged 45-59 years with acute COVID-19. The chain links TRBV30 to TRBJ2-7, with TRBD1 identical over 8 bases. The CDR3 loop is CAWGDRSREQYF. Here the CDR3 DNA reads TGTGCCTGGGGGGACAGGAGCCGCGAGCAGTACTTC.